A single sample is the source of the 25 T cell receptor beta chains below, sequenced in a study of technical replicates of blood from a few donors. Libraries were prepared by immunoSEQ multiplex PCR; TCRdb keeps only in-frame clonotypes and omits some of them. The repertoire consists of approximately 41,000 clones, with about 96% occurring once and the leading ten covering approximately 0.35%. Sequenced: T cells isolated from PBMCs. All receptors derive from a human donor in good health.

The J gene is TRBJ2-7, the V gene TRBV7-2, with 8 bases fitting TRBD2. The CDR3 is 16 amino acids. Trimming cost V 5 bases and J 0 bases; bases outside gene matches: 9. CDR1 and CDR2 (germline): SGHTA, FQGNSA. CDR3 region: CASSPRESGSSYEQYF. CDR3 nucleotides: TGTGCCAGCAGCCCCCGAGAGAGCGGGAGCTCCTACGAGCAGTACTTC.

This chain links TRBV29-1 with TRBJ1-2, with a tentative D call TRBD1 (5 bases). V lost 7 bases, J lost 8 bases, and 11 bases lay in between. Germline CDR1 reads SQVTM; CDR2 reads ANQGSEA. This CDR3 has 10 amino acids. The CDR3 DNA reads as TGCAGCGCCATGGAGGGGGGCTACACCTTC. Its translation: CSAMEGGYTF.

J is TRBJ2-3 and V is TRBV4-2; D is perhaps TRBD2 (6 bases). The CDR3 loop spans 15 amino acids. V lost 8 bases and J 4 bases, leaving 19 bases between the germline ends. Looked up from germline, CDR1 is LGHNA and CDR2 is YNFKEQ. The CDR3 protein is CASGIDGSVADTQYF. The CDR3 DNA follows: TGTGCCAGCGGGATTGACGGGAGCGTTGCAGATACGCAGTATTTT.

This clone has only one observation. The CDR3 here is CASSPPGGGSWLEQFF. Here the CDR3 DNA reads TGTGCCAGCAGCCCCCCGGGGGGCGGGAGTTGGTTGGAGCAGTTCTTC. The chain joins TRBV7-8 to TRBJ2-1; maybe TRBD2 (7 bases). V lost 5 bases to trimming and J lost 10 bases, with 24 bases between them. The CDR3 is 16 amino acids. In germline, CDR1 is SGHVS, CDR2 FQNEAQ.

The chain joins TRBV28 to TRBJ2-6; possibly TRBD1 for D (6 bases). Germline V lookup: CDR1 MDHEN, CDR2 SYDVKM. Trimming pared 7 bases from V and 0 bases from J, leaving 16 bases between. This CDR3 has 17 residues. Here the CDR3 DNA reads TGTGCCAGCAACATAGGGGGTCTTTTCTCTGGGGCCAACGTCCTGACTTTC. Translated, it gives CASNIGGLFSGANVLTF.

The rearrangement joins TRBV15 to TRBJ1-1; the D gene is possibly TRBD1 (5 bases). Trimming took off 0 bases at V and 0 bases at J, with 8 bases between the two ends. Germline V lookup: CDR1 LNHNV, CDR2 YYDKDF (reference sequence). The CDR3 loop spans 15 amino acids. The CDR3 coding sequence is TGTGCCACCAGCAGAGAGTGGGGCATGAACACTGAAGCTTTCTTT. Its protein product is CATSREWGMNTEAFF.

The rearrangement joins TRBV27 to TRBJ2-7, with TRBD1 identical over 7 bases. V shed 6 bases and J 0 bases; nucleotides not matched to a gene: 8. CDR3 length: 15 residues. CDR1 and CDR2 from the germline V gene are MNHEY and SMNVEV (reference sequence). CDR3 in DNA: TGTGCCAGCAGCCAATCAAGGGACAGCTCCTACGAGCAGTACTTC. This sequence encodes CASSQSRDSSYEQYF.

This chain uses TRBV6-5 with TRBJ1-1; a weak D match, TRBD1 (5 bases). The V gene lost 2 bases and the J gene lost 1 base, with 11 bases spanning the gap. Germline lookup yields CDR1 MNHEY and CDR2 SVGAGI. CDR3 length: 15 residues. The CDR3 is CASSYTRAQNTEAFF. In DNA form, the CDR3 reads TGTGCCAGCAGTTACACCAGGGCCCAGAACACTGAAGCTTTCTTT.

The count of this clone is one. The V call is TRBV28, the J call TRBJ1-4; possible D gene TRBD1, 6 bases. V lost 8 bases and J 8 bases, leaving 21 bases between the germline ends. The CDR3 totals 15 residues. Germline-derived CDR1 and CDR2 are MDHEN and SYDVKM. The CDR3 coding sequence is TGTGCCAGCGGAACACAGGGAGTAATTGGGGAAAAACTGTTTTTT. Residues: CASGTQGVIGEKLFF.

The J gene is TRBJ2-7, the V gene TRBV4-2; D may be TRBD2 (5 bases). V lost 1 base and J 4 bases, leaving 11 bases between the germline ends. The CDR3 runs to 14 residues. Per germline, CDR1 LGHNA and CDR2 YNFKEQ. Here the CDR3 DNA reads TGTGCCAGCAGCCAAGTAACGGGATTATACGAGCAGTACTTC. This codes for CASSQVTGLYEQYF.

This chain uses TRBV5-1 with TRBJ1-4; D gene ambiguous. V lost 4 bases, J lost 8 bases, and 15 bases lay in between. Germline CDR1 reads SGHRS; CDR2 reads YFSETQ. The CDR3 has 14 residues. CDR3 DNA: TGCGCCAGCAGCGAAGAGTCGGGAAACGAAAAACTGTTTTTT. This encodes CASSEESGNEKLFF.

The V gene is TRBV19, the J gene TRBJ1-4; tentative D call: TRBD1 (6 bases). V was clipped by 3 bases and J by 5 bases, with 13 bases between them. This CDR3 comprises 15 residues. Germline CDR1 LNHDA, CDR2 SQIVND (reference sequence). The CDR3 region has the DNA TGTGCCAGTAGTATTAATTCAGGGGAGAATGAAAAACTGTTTTTT. Translation gives CASSINSGENEKLFF.

The gene calls are TRBV6-1 and TRBJ2-7, with 8 nucleotides matching TRBD1. Germline V gene lookup returns CDR1 MNHNS and CDR2 SASEGT. Unmatched junction bases numbered 6, after V lost 6 bases and J lost 2 bases. CDR3 length equals 14 residues. The CDR3 nucleotides read TGTGCCAGCAGCCGACAGGGGCCAACCTACGAGCAGTACTTC. Its protein is CASSRQGPTYEQYF.

The CDR3 here is CASSPGLAGYGTGELFF. The CDR3 coding sequence is TGTGCCAGCAGTCCAGGACTAGCGGGATATGGCACCGGGGAGCTGTTTTTT. This chain links TRBV5-4 with TRBJ2-2; 12 nucleotides match TRBD2. With V trimmed by 5 bases and J by 4 bases, 9 bases remained unmatched. CDR3 length: 17 residues. CDR1 and CDR2 from the germline V gene are SGHNT and YYREEE (reference sequence).

J is TRBJ1-2 and V is TRBV25-1, with a tentative D call TRBD1 (5 bases). Germline lookup yields CDR1 MGHDK and CDR2 SYGVNS. The CDR3 spans 13 residues. V was cut by 1 base and J by 10 bases, with 13 bases left in between. Here the CDR3 reads CASSESQENDYTF. In DNA form, the CDR3 reads TGTGCCAGCAGTGAATCACAGGAAAATGACTACACCTTC.

The chain carries TRBV4-3 and TRBJ1-2, with D possibly TRBD1 on 5 matching bases. Germline V gene sequence: CDR1 LGHNA, CDR2 YSLEER. With 3 bases removed from V and 7 bases from J, the gap between germline ends came to 12 bases. This CDR3 comprises 13 residues. Written as DNA, the CDR3 is TGCGCCAGCAGCCACCTGGGGGGTAGTGGCTACACCTTC. Its translation: CASSHLGGSGYTF.

V gene TRBV10-2 combines with J gene TRBJ2-7; no firm D call. Trimming removed 3 bases from V and 3 bases from J, with 9 bases in between. The germline V gene encodes CDR1 WSHSY and CDR2 SAAADI. This CDR3 is 13 amino acids long. The DNA for the CDR3 is TGCGCCAGCAGTGATAACACCGTCTACGAGCAGTACTTC. The encoded protein is CASSDNTVYEQYF.

This chain joins TRBV7-6 and TRBJ2-7; D uncertain. Germline-derived CDR1 and CDR2 are SGHVS and FNYEAQ. The V end was cut by 2 bases, the J end by 0 bases, with 8 bases between. The CDR3 length is 14 residues. CDR3 coding DNA: TGTGCCAGCAGCTTAAGAGTAAACTCCTACGAGCAGTACTTC. Residues: CASSLRVNSYEQYF.

The V call is TRBV4-2, the J call TRBJ2-1; TRBD1 aligns across 7 bases. The CDR3 has 16 residues. The V gene end was trimmed by 0 bases and the J gene end by 6 bases; junction bases not matched to a gene: 8. Germline CDR1 is LGHNA and CDR2 is YNFKEQ. The CDR3 reads CASSQESRGYTNEQFF. In DNA form, the CDR3 reads TGTGCCAGCAGCCAAGAAAGCAGGGGGTATACCAATGAGCAGTTCTTC.

The gene calls are TRBV6-6 and TRBJ2-7; unclear D gene. This CDR3 region has 13 residues. Trimming stripped 2 bases from V and 5 bases from J, with 10 bases between. Germline V CDR1 and CDR2: MNHNY, SVGAGI (reference sequence). CDR3 region: CASSYTNPHEQYF. In nucleotides, the CDR3 is TGTGCCAGCAGTTACACAAACCCTCACGAGCAGTACTTC.

For the CDR3, the DNA is TGTGCCAGCAGTTCCCATGTGAACACTGAAGCTTTCTTT. Encoded protein: CASSSHVNTEAFF. The genes are TRBV6-5 and TRBJ1-1; D not resolved. Trimming stripped 4 bases from V and 0 bases from J, with 6 bases between. The V gene's germline CDR1 is MNHEY and CDR2 SVGAGI. The CDR3 is 13 amino acids.

The gene calls are TRBV25-1 and TRBJ2-1; no clear D. The CDR3 is 11 amino acids. CDR1 and CDR2 from the germline V gene are MGHDK and SYGVNS. Trimming took off 0 bases at V and 8 bases at J, with 2 bases between the two ends. In nucleotides, the CDR3 is TGTGCCAGCAGTGAATACTATGAGCAGTTCTTC. This codes for CASSEYYEQFF.

This chain uses TRBV6-1 with TRBJ2-7, with TRBD1 as a possible D gene (7 bases). The CDR3 runs to 14 residues. V lost 8 bases and J lost 2, with 16 bases in between. The germline V gene encodes CDR1 MNHNS and CDR2 SASEGT. CDR3 nucleotides: TGTGCCAGCTTGCCGGGGGACAGAACCTACGAGCAGTACTTC. This gives the protein CASLPGDRTYEQYF.

The CDR3 sequence: CASSLGTTNTEAFF. CDR3 DNA sequence: TGTGCCAGCAGCCTTGGGACAACGAACACTGAAGCTTTCTTT. This chain connects TRBV9 to TRBJ1-1; tentative D call: TRBD1 (6 bases). Trimming pared 4 bases from V and 1 base from J, leaving 11 bases between. This CDR3 region has 14 residues. Germline V CDR1 and CDR2: SGDLS, YYNGEE. The full variable domain, in which reference TRBV9 and TRBJ1-1 provide the parts outside the CDR3, is DSGVTQTPKHLITATGQRVTLRCSPRSGDLSVYWYQQSLDQGLQFLIQYYNGEERAKGNILERFSAQQFPDLHSELNLSSLELGDSALYFCASSLGTTNTEAFFGQGTRLTVV.

The chain joins TRBV23-1 to TRBJ1-2, with D maybe TRBD1 (5 bases). TRBV23-1 is assigned to the ORF class and has an uncertain function. Trimming took off 6 bases at V and 4 bases at J, with 21 bases between the two ends. The length of the CDR3 is 16 residues. Here the CDR3 DNA reads TGCGCCAGCAGCAAAGTGGGGCAGAAAACTCTCTATGGCTACACCTTC. As protein: CASSKVGQKTLYGYTF.